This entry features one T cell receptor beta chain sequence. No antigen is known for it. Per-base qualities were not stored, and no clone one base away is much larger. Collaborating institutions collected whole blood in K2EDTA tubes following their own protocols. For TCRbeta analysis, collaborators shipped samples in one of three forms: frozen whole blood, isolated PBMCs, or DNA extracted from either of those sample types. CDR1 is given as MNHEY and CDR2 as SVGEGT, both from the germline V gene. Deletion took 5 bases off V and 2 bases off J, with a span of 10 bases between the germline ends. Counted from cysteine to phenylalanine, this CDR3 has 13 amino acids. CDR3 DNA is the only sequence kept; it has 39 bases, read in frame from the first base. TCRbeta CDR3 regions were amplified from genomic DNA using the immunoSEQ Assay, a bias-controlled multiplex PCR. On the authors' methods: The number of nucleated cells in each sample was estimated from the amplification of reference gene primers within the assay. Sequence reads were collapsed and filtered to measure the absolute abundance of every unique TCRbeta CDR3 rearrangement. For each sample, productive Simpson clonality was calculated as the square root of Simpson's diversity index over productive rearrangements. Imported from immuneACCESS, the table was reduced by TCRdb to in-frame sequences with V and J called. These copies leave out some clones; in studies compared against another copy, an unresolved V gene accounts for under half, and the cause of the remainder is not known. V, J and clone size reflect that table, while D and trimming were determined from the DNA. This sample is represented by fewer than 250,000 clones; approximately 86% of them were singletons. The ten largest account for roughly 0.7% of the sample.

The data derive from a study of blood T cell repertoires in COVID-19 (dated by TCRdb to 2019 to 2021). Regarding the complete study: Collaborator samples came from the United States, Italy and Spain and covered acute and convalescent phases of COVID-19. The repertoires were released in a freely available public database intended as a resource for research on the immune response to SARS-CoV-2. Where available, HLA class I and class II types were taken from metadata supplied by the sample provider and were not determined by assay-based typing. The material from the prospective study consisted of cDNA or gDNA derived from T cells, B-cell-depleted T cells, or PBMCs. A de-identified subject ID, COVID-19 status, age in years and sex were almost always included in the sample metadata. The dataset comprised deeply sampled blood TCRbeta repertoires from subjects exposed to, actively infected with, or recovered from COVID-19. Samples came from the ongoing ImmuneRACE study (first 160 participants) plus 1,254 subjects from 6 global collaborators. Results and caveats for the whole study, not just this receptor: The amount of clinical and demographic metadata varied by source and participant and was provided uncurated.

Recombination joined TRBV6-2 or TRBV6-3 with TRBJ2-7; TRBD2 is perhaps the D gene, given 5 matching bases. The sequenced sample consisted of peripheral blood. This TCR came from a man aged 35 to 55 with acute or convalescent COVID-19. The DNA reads TGTGCCAGCAGTAAGGACTCCGCCTACGAGCAGTACTTC. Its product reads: CASSKDSAYEQYF.